Listed below are T cell receptor beta chains from one sample, sequenced in a study of cytomegalovirus exposure and HLA in healthy donors. Here immunoSEQ multiplex PCR was the method, and the copy in TCRdb shows in-frame clones only, minus some. The table includes around 130,000 clones, approximately 8.7% detected once. The sequenced material came from PBMCs. These receptor sequences come from a man between 35 and 55 years old in good health and CMV-seronegative. Each CDR3 is given with its conserved first and last residue. The D gene is left open where the match is weak. Rows give clone size only sometimes, using once, few, many, or a class for an expanded clone.

TRBV15,few,TRBJ1-3,NA,TGTGCCACCAGCAGAGCCGGGGGCTCTGGAAACACCATATATTTT,CATSRAGGSGNTIYF
TRBV9,few,TRBJ2-1,NA,TGTGCCAGCAGCGTAGCTACCGGTAATGCGCAGTTCTTC,CASSVATGNAQFF
TRBV30,few,TRBJ2-7,NA,TGTGCTTCCGCCGGGAGCTCCTACGAGCAGTACTTC,CASAGSSYEQYF
TRBV4-3,NA,TRBJ1-3,NA,TGCGCCAGCAGCCAAGAGTCGACTTCCTCTGGAAACACCATATATTTT,CASSQESTSSGNTIYF
TRBV29-1,NA,TRBJ1-4,TRBD1,TGCAGCGCTGAGGGACAGGCTAATGAAAAACTGTTTTTT,CSAEGQANEKLFF
TRBV19,NA,TRBJ1-5,NA,TGTGCCAGTAGTGCCGACAGTTATAGCAATCAGCCCCAGCATTTT,CASSADSYSNQPQHF
TRBV19,NA,TRBJ1-1,NA,TGTGCCAGTAAGTGGGGGCGCGGGACTGAAGCTTTCTTT,CASKWGRGTEAFF
TRBV2,few,TRBJ1-1,NA,TGTGCCAGCAGTGAACGGAGCATGAACACTGAAGCTTTCTTT,CASSERSMNTEAFF
TRBV5-4,few,TRBJ1-1,NA,TGTGCCAGCAGCTACGGAAACGGGGACACTGAAGCTTTCTTT,CASSYGNGDTEAFF
TRBV7-2,NA,TRBJ2-3,NA,TGTGCCAGCAGCTTATGGGCGGGCTATGGCACAGATACGCAGTATTTT,CASSLWAGYGTDTQYF
TRBV10-3,NA,TRBJ1-5,TRBD1,TGTGCCGTAGGGGACAGGGACGGCAATCAGCCCCAGAATTTT,CAVGDRDGNQPQNF
TRBV4-3,few,TRBJ2-3,NA,TGCGCCAGCAGCCAAAGACTCCGCACAGATACGCAGTATTTT,CASSQRLRTDTQYF
TRBV15,NA,TRBJ1-3,NA,TGTGCCACCAGCAGAGAGGGGGCGTTCTCTGGAAACACCATATATTTT,CATSREGAFSGNTIYF
TRBV5-4,few,TRBJ2-2,NA,TGTGCCAGCAGCTTGACGGGACTGCCGAACACCGGGGAGCTGTTTTTT,CASSLTGLPNTGELFF
TRBV10-1,NA,TRBJ2-1,TRBD2,TGCGCCAGCAGTTCCAGCGGGGGGGCCGGTGAGCAGTTCTTC,CASSSSGGAGEQFF
TRBV6-5,NA,TRBJ2-5,NA,TGTGCCAGCAGCCCGGAGACCCAGTACTTC,CASSPETQYF